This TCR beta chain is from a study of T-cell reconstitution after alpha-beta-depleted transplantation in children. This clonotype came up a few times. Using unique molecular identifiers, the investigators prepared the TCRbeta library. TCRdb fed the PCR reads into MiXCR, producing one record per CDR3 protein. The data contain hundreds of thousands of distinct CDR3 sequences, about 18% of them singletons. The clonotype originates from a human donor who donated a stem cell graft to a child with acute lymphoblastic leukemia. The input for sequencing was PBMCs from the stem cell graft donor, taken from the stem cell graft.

The CDR3 loop is CASSPGTGLYGYTF. The CDR3 region has the DNA TGCGCCAGCAGCCCCGGGACAGGGCTCTATGGCTACACCTTC. This chain connects TRBV4-1 to TRBJ1-2, with TRBD1 matching over 9 bases. CDR1 and CDR2 from the germline V gene are MGHRA and YSYEKL. The CDR3 has 14 residues. The V and J ends lost 4 bases and 4 bases, in that order; junction bases with no gene match: 4.